The clone carrying this T cell receptor (beta chain) was counted a few times. Its antigen is unidentified. This entry comes from a study of identical twins. The study's findings and limits: Abundant beta clonotypes from cord blood bore fewer insertions; memory repertoires lacked this pattern. Model-predicted out-of-frame TCR alpha sharing fell below observed values in monozygotic twins. One should note that invariant MAIT and iNKT cells could partly confound zero-insertion analyses.

Through template switching, a universal primer site was introduced, and the cDNA contained unique molecular identifiers. TCRdb re-analysed the 5' RACE reads in MiXCR, keeping a single row per CDR3 protein. The data contain about 450,000 distinct CDR3 sequences, under 20% of them singletons. From germline, CDR1 is DFQATT and CDR2 SNEGSKA (reference sequence). J gave up 0 bases and V 0 bases, and 4 bases lay outside the gene matches. CDR3 size: 15 residues. V is TRBV20-1 and J is TRBJ2-5, with 7 positions matching TRBD2. What was sequenced was naive T cells sorted from blood. This TCR was recovered from a man aged 50-60 years in good health. This chain's CDR3 is CSARDPSGNQETQYF. The CDR3 DNA sequence: TGCAGTGCTAGAGATCCTAGCGGCAACCAAGAGACCCAGTACTTC.